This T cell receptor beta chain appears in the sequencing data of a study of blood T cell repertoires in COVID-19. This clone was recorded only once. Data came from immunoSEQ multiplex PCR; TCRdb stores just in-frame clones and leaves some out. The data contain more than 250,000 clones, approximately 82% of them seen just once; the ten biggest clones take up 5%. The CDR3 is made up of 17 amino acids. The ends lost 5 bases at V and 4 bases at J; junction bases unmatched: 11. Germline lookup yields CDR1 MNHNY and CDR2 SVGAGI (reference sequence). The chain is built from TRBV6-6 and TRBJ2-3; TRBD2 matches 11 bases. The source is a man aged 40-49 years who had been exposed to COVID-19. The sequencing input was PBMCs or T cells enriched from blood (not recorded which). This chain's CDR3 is CASSPLVAGGSPDTQYF. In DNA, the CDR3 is TGTGCCAGCAGTCCACTGGTAGCGGGAGGGAGCCCAGATACGCAGTATTTT.